These T cell receptor beta chains were read from a single sample in a study of T cells after yellow fever vaccination. MiXCR was run by TCRdb on the 5' RACE reads, yielding one entry per CDR3 protein. The data contain 300,000 or so distinct CDR3 sequences, 13% of them singletons. The sequences come from CD4+ T cells sorted from PBMCs, collected 45 days after the yellow fever booster vaccination. The receptors derive from a man aged 30 to 39 who received the YFV17D yellow fever vaccine. The CDR3 runs from the conserved cysteine through the conserved F or W. Each record gives: D gene, V gene, J gene, clone size, CDR3 DNA, CDR3 protein. A D gene is named only where the DNA matches it firmly. Rows give clone size only sometimes, using once, few, many, or a class for an expanded clone.

>NA|TRBV4-2|TRBJ2-1|few
TGTGCCAGCAGCCAAGATTCCGGGTCGGGTGAGCAGTTCTTC
CASSQDSGSGEQFF
>NA|TRBV20-1|TRBJ2-7|NA
TGCAGTGCTTCAGGGGGGTTGACCTACGAGCAGTACTTC
CSASGGLTYEQYF
>NA|TRBV14|TRBJ1-1|few
TGTGCCAGCAGCCAAGACCCCTTTTACACTGAAGCTTTCTTT
CASSQDPFYTEAFF
>TRBD2|TRBV4-2|TRBJ2-1|NA
TGTGCCAGCAGCCAAGAACAACTAGCGGGAGGAGGGGAGCAGTTCTTC
CASSQEQLAGGGEQFF
>NA|TRBV6-1|TRBJ2-7|NA
TGTGCCAGCAGTGAACGGAGCGCCTACGAGCAGTACTTC
CASSERSAYEQYF
>NA|TRBV18|TRBJ2-5|few
TGTGCGGCAGAAGGGAAGTACCAAGAGACCCAGTACTTC
CAAEGKYQETQYF
>TRBD2|TRBV5-1|TRBJ2-1|many
TGCGCCAGCAGCCATACAACTTTTACTGAAGACGGGAGGAGTGAGTTCTTC
CASSHTTFTEDGRSEFF
>NA|TRBV7-9|TRBJ2-7|few
TGTGCCAGCAGCGAATTGCACTACGAGCAGTACTTC
CASSELHYEQYF
>TRBD1|TRBV6-2/TRBV6-3|TRBJ1-4|few
TGTGCCAGCAGTTCGTTCGGGACAGGGGATGAAAAACTGTTTTTT
CASSSFGTGDEKLFF
>TRBD1|TRBV5-1|TRBJ2-2|NA
TGCGCCAGCAGCCCACCGGGACAGGGTGAGATCACCGGGGAGCTGTTTTTT
CASSPPGQGEITGELFF
>NA|TRBV10-3|TRBJ2-5|NA
TGTGCCATCAGTGGTCAGGGGGGAGGGGACCAGTACTTC
CAISGQGGGDQYF
>TRBD2|TRBV6-1|TRBJ2-1|few
TGTGCCAGTACGAAACTGCTGCGGGAGAAAGGCGGGTACAATGAGCAGTTCTTC
CASTKLLREKGGYNEQFF
>NA|TRBV28|TRBJ1-2|few
TGTGCCAGTGCTTCAGGACAGAATTATGGCTACACCTTC
CASASGQNYGYTF
>TRBD1|TRBV15|TRBJ1-2|few
TGTGCCACCAGCTGGGACAGGGGGAATGGCTACACCTTC
CATSWDRGNGYTF
>NA|TRBV14|TRBJ2-7|NA
TGTGCCAGCAGCCAAGCCTTGACTAGCTCCTACGAGCAGTACTTC
CASSQALTSSYEQYF
>NA|TRBV19|TRBJ1-5|NA
TGTGCCAGTACGCAGGGGATGAATCAGCCCCAGCATTTT
CASTQGMNQPQHF
>TRBD2|TRBV7-2|TRBJ2-2|NA
TGTGCCAGCAGAAAACCGGGACTAGCCAACACCGGGGAGCTGTTTTTT
CASRKPGLANTGELFF
>TRBD1|TRBV7-8|TRBJ2-5|NA
TGTGCCAGCAGCTTACACGGGACAGTCGGGACCCAGTACTTC
CASSLHGTVGTQYF
>NA|TRBV4-3|TRBJ1-2|NA
TGCGCCAGCAGCTCAGGAGGGACGCTTGGAGGCTACACCTTC
CASSSGGTLGGYTF
>NA|TRBV6-1|TRBJ2-7|many
TGTGCCAGCAGTCCCCGGCAGGGGGGAGCCTACGAGCAGTACTTC
CASSPRQGGAYEQYF
>TRBD2|TRBV4-2|TRBJ2-3|few
TGTGCCAGCAGCCAAGATGCTAGCGGGGGCACAGATACGCAGTATTTT
CASSQDASGGTDTQYF
>TRBD2|TRBV12-3/TRBV12-4|TRBJ2-2|NA
TGTGCCAGCCAGGGAGGGGAGGGAACCGGGGAGCTGTTTTTT
CASQGGEGTGELFF
>NA|TRBV7-9|TRBJ2-7|few
TGTGCCAGCAGCCCACCCCCGATCGGGGTCCACGAGCAGTACTTC
CASSPPPIGVHEQYF
>NA|TRBV7-2|TRBJ2-5|NA
TGTGCCAGCAGCAAAATTTCCTTTATAACTCAAGAGACCCAGTACTTC
CASSKISFITQETQYF
>TRBD1|TRBV5-5|TRBJ2-5|NA
TGTGCCAGCAGTTTACAGGGGGCTGGGGAGACCCAGTACTTC
CASSLQGAGETQYF
>NA|TRBV2|TRBJ1-6|many
TGTGCCAGCATTCGGAATCAGGTTACACCCCTCCACTTT
CASIRNQVTPLHF
>NA|TRBV4-3|TRBJ2-3|NA
TGCGCCAGCAGCCAAGAGTGGGGCACAACGACCGACAGCACAGATACGCAGTATTTT
CASSQEWGTTTDSTDTQYF
>NA|TRBV7-8|TRBJ1-1|NA
TGTGCCAGCAGCTCCCATATAATCAGGGGATGGACTGAAGCTTTCTTT
CASSSHIIRGWTEAFF
>NA|TRBV28|TRBJ1-5|NA
TGTGCCACCATGAGGGGTCAGCCCCAGCATTTT
CATMRGQPQHF
>TRBD1|TRBV3-1|TRBJ2-1|few
TGTGCCAGCAGCCAAGTCCGGAGACAGGGAAATGAGCAGTTCTTC
CASSQVRRQGNEQFF
>NA|TRBV29-1|TRBJ2-3|many
TGCAGCGCCGAAACAGATACGCAGTATTTT
CSAETDTQYF
>TRBD2|TRBV5-1|TRBJ2-3|few
TGCGCCAGCAGCATAGGACGGGGGGGAACAGATACGCAGTATTTT
CASSIGRGGTDTQYF
>NA|TRBV6-5|TRBJ2-7|NA
TGTGCCAGCAGCCCCGGGTCAGACTCGGGGGAGCAGTACTTC
CASSPGSDSGEQYF
>NA|TRBV7-7|TRBJ2-1|few
TGTGCTAGCAGCTTGGAAGGGGGCAATGAGCAGTTCTTC
CASSLEGGNEQFF
>NA|TRBV19|TRBJ2-1|NA
TGTGCCAGTAAGGACGAAGGAGCCTACAATGAGCAGTTCTTC
CASKDEGAYNEQFF
>NA|TRBV12-3/TRBV12-4|TRBJ2-7|NA
TGTGCCAGCAGTTCCAGGAATGCCGGCGAGCAGTACTTC
CASSSRNAGEQYF
>TRBD2|TRBV12-3/TRBV12-4|TRBJ2-3|few
TGTGCCAGCAGTTTACGCCTTAGCGGGAGGGGGACAGATACGCAGTATTTT
CASSLRLSGRGTDTQYF
>TRBD1|TRBV7-2|TRBJ1-2|few
TGTGCCAGCAGCTTCCGGGACAGGGTCTATGGCTACACCTTC
CASSFRDRVYGYTF
>TRBD2|TRBV29-1|TRBJ2-7|NA
TGCAGCGTGCTAGCGGGAGGGCCCTACGAGCAGTACTTC
CSVLAGGPYEQYF
>TRBD1|TRBV29-1|TRBJ2-7|many
TGCAGCGTTGAAGCATTTTTGGGACAGGGTGGCGAGCAGTACTTC
CSVEAFLGQGGEQYF
>TRBD1|TRBV18|TRBJ1-4|NA
TGTGCCAGCTCACCGCTTGGGACAGGGACTGAAAAACTGTTTTTT
CASSPLGTGTEKLFF
>NA|TRBV5-1|TRBJ2-7|NA
TGCGACAGCAGCCCTGAGAACTCCTACGAGCAGTACTTC
CDSSPENSYEQYF
>NA|TRBV5-1|TRBJ1-2|few
TGCGCCAGCAGCTTTGGGGTAGAGGGCGGCGGCTACACCTTC
CASSFGVEGGGYTF
>NA|TRBV29-1|TRBJ2-3|many
TGCAGCGTCGAGATATTCAATACGCAGTATTTT
CSVEIFNTQYF
>NA|TRBV19|TRBJ2-2|NA
TGTGCCAGTAGTACCTGGGCCCGAAGGGCCGGGGAGCTGTTTTTT
CASSTWARRAGELFF
>NA|TRBV20-1|TRBJ2-1|few
TGCAGTGCTACTTATCACGGGGCACGTACGGACAATGAGCAGTTCTTC
CSATYHGARTDNEQFF
>TRBD2|TRBV12-3/TRBV12-4|TRBJ2-3|few
TGTGCCAGCAGTTTTCCCGGTCCAGCGGGAGGGGATACGCAGTATTTT
CASSFPGPAGGDTQYF
>NA|TRBV29-1|TRBJ2-1|few
TGCAGCGTTCCCACTTACAATGAGCAGTTCTTC
CSVPTYNEQFF
>NA|TRBV28|TRBJ2-1|few
TGTGCCAGCAGGGCGGTCTCCTACAATGAGCAGTTCTTC
CASRAVSYNEQFF
>NA|TRBV18|TRBJ1-1|NA
TGTGCCAGCTCAGCCTGGACAGCTGAAGCTTTCTTT
CASSAWTAEAFF